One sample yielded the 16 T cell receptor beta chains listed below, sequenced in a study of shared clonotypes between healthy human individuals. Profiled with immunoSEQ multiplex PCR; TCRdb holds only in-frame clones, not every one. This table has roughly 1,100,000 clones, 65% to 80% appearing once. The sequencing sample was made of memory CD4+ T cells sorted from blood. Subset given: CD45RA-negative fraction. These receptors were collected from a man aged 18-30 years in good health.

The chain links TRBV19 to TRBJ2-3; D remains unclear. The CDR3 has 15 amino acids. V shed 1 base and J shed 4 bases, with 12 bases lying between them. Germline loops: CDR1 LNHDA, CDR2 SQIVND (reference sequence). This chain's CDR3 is CASSIGTSTSDTQYF. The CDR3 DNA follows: TGTGCCAGTAGTATAGGAACTTCTACCTCAGATACGCAGTATTTT.

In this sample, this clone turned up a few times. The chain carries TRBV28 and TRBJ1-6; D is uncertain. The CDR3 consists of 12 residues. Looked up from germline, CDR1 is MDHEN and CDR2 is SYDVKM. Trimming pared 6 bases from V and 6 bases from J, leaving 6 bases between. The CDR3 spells CASSTSNSPLHF. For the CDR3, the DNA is TGTGCCAGCAGCACATCTAATTCACCCCTCCACTTT.

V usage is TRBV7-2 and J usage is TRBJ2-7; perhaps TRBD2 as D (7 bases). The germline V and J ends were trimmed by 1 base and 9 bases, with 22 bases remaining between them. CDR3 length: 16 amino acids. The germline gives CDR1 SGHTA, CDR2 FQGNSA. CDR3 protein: CASSLEVTGKREAQYF. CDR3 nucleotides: TGTGCCAGCAGCTTAGAGGTAACAGGGAAACGGGAGGCGCAGTACTTC.

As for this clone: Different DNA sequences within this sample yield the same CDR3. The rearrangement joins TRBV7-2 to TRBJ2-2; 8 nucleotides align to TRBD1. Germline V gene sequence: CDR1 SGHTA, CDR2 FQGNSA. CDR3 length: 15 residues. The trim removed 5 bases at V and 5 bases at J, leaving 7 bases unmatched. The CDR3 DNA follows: TGTGCCAGCAGCCGTGACAGGGGCGGAACCGGGGAGCTGTTTTTT. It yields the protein CASSRDRGGTGELFF.

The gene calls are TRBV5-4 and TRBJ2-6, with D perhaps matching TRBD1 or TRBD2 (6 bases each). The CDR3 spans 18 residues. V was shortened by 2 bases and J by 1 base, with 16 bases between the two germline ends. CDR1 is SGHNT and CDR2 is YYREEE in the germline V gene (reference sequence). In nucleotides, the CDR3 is TGTGCCAGCAGCTTAGGGGGGACCCACCCTTCTGGGGCCAACGTCCTGACTTTC. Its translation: CASSLGGTHPSGANVLTF.

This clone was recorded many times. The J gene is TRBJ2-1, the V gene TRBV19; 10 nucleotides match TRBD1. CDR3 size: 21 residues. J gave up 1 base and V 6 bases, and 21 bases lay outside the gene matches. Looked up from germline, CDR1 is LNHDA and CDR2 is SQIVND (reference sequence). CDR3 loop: CASSSQTRDRGAEASYNEQFF. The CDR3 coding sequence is TGTGCCAGTAGCTCTCAAACTCGGGACAGGGGCGCTGAGGCGTCCTACAATGAGCAGTTCTTC.

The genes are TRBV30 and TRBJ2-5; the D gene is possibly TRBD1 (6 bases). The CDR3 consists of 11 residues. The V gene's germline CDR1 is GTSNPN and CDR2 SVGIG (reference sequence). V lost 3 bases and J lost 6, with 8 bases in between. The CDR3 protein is CAWRGTQTQYF. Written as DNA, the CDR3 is TGTGCCTGGAGGGGGACACAGACCCAGTACTTC. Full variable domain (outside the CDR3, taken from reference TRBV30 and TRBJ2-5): SQTIHQWPATLVQPVGSPLSLECTVEGTSNPNLYWYRQAAGRGLQLLFYSVGIGQISSEVPQNLSASRPQDRQFILSSKKLLLSDSGFYLCAWRGTQTQYFGPGTRLLVL.

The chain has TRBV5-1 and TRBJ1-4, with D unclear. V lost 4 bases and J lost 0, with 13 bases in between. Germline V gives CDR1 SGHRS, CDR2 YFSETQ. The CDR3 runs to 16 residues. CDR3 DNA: TGCGCCAGCAGCCCTCGGGAAAGGGCAACTAATGAAAAACTGTTTTTT. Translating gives CASSPRERATNEKLFF.

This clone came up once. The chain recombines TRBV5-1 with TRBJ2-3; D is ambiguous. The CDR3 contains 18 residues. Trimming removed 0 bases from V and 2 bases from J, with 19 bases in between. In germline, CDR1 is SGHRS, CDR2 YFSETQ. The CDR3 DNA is TGCGCCAGCAGCTTGGGAACCCTGCGGCAGCAACTCACAGATACGCAGTATTTT. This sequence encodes CASSLGTLRQQLTDTQYF.

In DNA, the CDR3 is TGTGCCAGCAGTGTAGGGGGGTCAAACACCATATATTTT. Translating it yields CASSVGGSNTIYF. This rearrangement joins TRBV2 to TRBJ1-3, with D possibly matching TRBD1 (6 bases). Germline lookup yields CDR1 SNHLY and CDR2 FYNNEI. The CDR3 spans 13 residues. V was cut by 4 bases and J by 6 bases, with 10 bases left in between.

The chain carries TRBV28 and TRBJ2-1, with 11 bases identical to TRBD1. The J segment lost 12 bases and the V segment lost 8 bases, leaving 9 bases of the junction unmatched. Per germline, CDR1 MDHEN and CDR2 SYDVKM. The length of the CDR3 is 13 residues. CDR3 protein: CASQGQGVRRQFF. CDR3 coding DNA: TGTGCCAGCCAGGGACAGGGGGTGAGGCGGCAGTTCTTC.

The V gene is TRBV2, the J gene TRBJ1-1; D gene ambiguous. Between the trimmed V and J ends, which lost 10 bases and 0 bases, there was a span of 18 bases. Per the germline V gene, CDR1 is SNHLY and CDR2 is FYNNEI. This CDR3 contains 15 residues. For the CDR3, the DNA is TGTGCCACCTCGGAGCTACAATTTTTGAACACTGAAGCTTTCTTT. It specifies CATSELQFLNTEAFF.

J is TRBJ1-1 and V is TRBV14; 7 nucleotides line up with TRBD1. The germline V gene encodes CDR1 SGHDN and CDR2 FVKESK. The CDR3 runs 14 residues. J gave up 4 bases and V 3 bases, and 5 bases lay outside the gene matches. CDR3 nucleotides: TGTGCCAGCAGCCACGCAGGGGGTAGCACTGAAGCTTTCTTT. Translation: CASSHAGGSTEAFF.

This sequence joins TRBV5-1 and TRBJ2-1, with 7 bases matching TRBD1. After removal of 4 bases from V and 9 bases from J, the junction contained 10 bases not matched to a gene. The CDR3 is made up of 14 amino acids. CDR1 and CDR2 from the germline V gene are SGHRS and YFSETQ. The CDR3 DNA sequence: TGCGCCAGCAGCCCAGGGGGACGGATTATTGAGCAGTTCTTC. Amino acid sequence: CASSPGGRIIEQFF.

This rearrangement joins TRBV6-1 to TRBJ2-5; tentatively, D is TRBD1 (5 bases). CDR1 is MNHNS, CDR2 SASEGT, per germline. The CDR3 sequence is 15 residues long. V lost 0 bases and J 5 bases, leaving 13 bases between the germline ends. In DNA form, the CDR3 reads TGTGCCAGCAGTGAAGCGCTTGCAGGGCGGGAGACCCAGTACTTC. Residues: CASSEALAGRETQYF.

CDR3 loop: CASGREVETQYF. Written as DNA, the CDR3 is TGTGCCAGCGGGCGGGAGGTAGAGACCCAGTACTTC. This chain links TRBV7-9 with TRBJ2-5; 8 bases line up with TRBD2. Per the germline V gene, CDR1 is SEHNR and CDR2 is FQNEAQ (reference sequence). The CDR3 covers 12 residues. V lost 8 bases to trimming and J lost 4 bases; unmatched junction nucleotides: 3.